A single sample is the source of the 19 T cell receptor beta chains below, sequenced in a study of OX40 agonist ivuxolimab in advanced cancers. Repertoires were generated with immunoSEQ multiplex PCR, while TCRdb's copy carries only in-frame clones and drops some. The data contain roughly 90,000 clones, around 90% of them singletons. The source material was CD4+ or CD8+ T cells sorted from blood, sampled in a trial of the OX40 agonist ivuxolimab. These receptors were collected from an adult with an advanced solid tumor such as melanoma, head and neck, liver or kidney cancer.

The chain couples TRBV28 to TRBJ1-4, with 7 bases that match TRBD1. The V gene's germline CDR1 is MDHEN and CDR2 SYDVKM. The CDR3 covers 14 residues. V lost 5 bases, J lost 5 bases, and 5 bases stayed unmatched. Written as DNA, the CDR3 is TGTGCCAGCAGTCGGGACAGATGGAATGAAAAACTGTTTTTT. It is translated as CASSRDRWNEKLFF.

The rearrangement joins TRBV6-5 to TRBJ2-7; D is unclear. CDR1 is MNHEY and CDR2 is SVGAGI in the germline V gene. Trimming left V 6 bases short and J 3 bases short, with 9 bases between. This CDR3 has 12 amino acids. The CDR3 DNA reads as TGTGCCAGCAGAATGACACACTACGAGCAGTACTTC. This sequence encodes CASRMTHYEQYF.

This clone was counted a single time. J is TRBJ2-7 and V is TRBV7-2; D unclear. V shed 2 bases and J shed 1 base, with 9 bases lying between them. The germline CDR1 and CDR2 sequences are SGHTA and FQGNSA. The CDR3 is 14 residues long. The CDR3 spells CASSLTRTSYEQYF. CDR3 nucleotide sequence: TGTGCCAGCAGCTTAACAAGAACTTCCTACGAGCAGTACTTC.

This chain uses TRBV18 with TRBJ2-2; the match to TRBD2 covers 7 bases. This CDR3 is built from 18 residues. Unmatched junction bases numbered 9, after V lost 2 bases and J lost 0 bases. The germline CDR1 and CDR2 sequences are KGHSH and LQKENI. The CDR3 nucleotides read TGTGCCAGCTCACCATTTGTGACTAGCCAAACGAACACCGGGGAGCTGTTTTTT. It translates to CASSPFVTSQTNTGELFF.

The V gene is TRBV18, the J gene TRBJ2-2; tentative D call: TRBD1 (5 bases). V gave up 6 bases and J gave up 7 bases, with 18 bases separating them. Germline CDR1 and CDR2: KGHSH and LQKENI. The CDR3 runs to 15 residues. CDR3: CASSPQGYRDGELFF. The CDR3 region has the DNA TGTGCCAGCTCGCCTCAGGGATACCGAGACGGGGAGCTGTTTTTT.

V is TRBV18 and J is TRBJ2-1; TRBD1 agrees at 10 bases. The CDR3 is 14 residues long. From germline, CDR1 is KGHSH and CDR2 LQKENI. Unmatched junction bases numbered 5, after V lost 3 bases and J lost 9 bases. The CDR3 DNA follows: TGTGCCAGCTCACCGGGGACAGGGGCGGGTGAGCAGTTCTTC. Its protein is CASSPGTGAGEQFF.

The chain carries TRBV7-6 and TRBJ2-2; 8 bases fit TRBD2. The CDR3 totals 16 residues. Trimming cost V 1 base and J 5 bases; bases outside gene matches: 6. The germline V gene has CDR1 SGHVS and CDR2 FNYEAQ. CDR3 protein: CASSLEEREWTGELFF. CDR3 DNA: TGTGCCAGCAGCTTAGAGGAGCGGGAGTGGACCGGGGAGCTGTTTTTT.

The gene calls are TRBV10-2 and TRBJ2-7; D might be TRBD2 (5 bases). Germline V gives CDR1 WSHSY, CDR2 SAAADI. With 0 bases removed from V and 9 bases from J, the gap between germline ends came to 12 bases. The CDR3 spans 13 residues. The CDR3 reads CASSESRLSAQYF. The CDR3 coding sequence is TGCGCCAGCAGTGAGTCACGACTAAGCGCGCAGTACTTC.

The V and J genes are TRBV9 and TRBJ2-2, with D perhaps being TRBD1 or TRBD2 (5 bases each). Germline V gene data show CDR1 as SGDLS and CDR2 as YYNGEE. With 3 bases removed from V and 1 base from J, the gap between germline ends came to 13 bases. This CDR3 spans 16 amino acids. The CDR3 protein is CASSERGRVNTGELFF. CDR3 sequence (DNA): TGTGCCAGCAGCGAGAGGGGCAGGGTGAACACCGGGGAGCTGTTTTTT.

This rearrangement joins TRBV23-1 to TRBJ2-3, with D tentatively TRBD1 (6 bases). TRBV23-1 is an ORF; its function is uncertain. This CDR3 region has 17 residues. Trimming took off 3 bases at V and 1 base at J, with 17 bases between the two ends. CDR3 region: CASSQYWQGPCTDTQYF. The CDR3 nucleotides are TGCGCCAGCAGTCAGTATTGGCAGGGGCCATGCACAGATACGCAGTATTTT.

The V gene is TRBV6-5, the J gene TRBJ2-7; D tentatively fits TRBD1 or TRBD2 (5 bases each). The CDR3 length is 13 residues. Germline assignment: CDR1 MNHEY and CDR2 SVGAGI. V was cut by 7 bases and J by 3 bases, with 13 bases left in between. The CDR3 reads CASKEGTSYEQYF. The DNA of the CDR3 is TGTGCCAGCAAAGAGGGGACGAGCTACGAGCAGTACTTC.

This sequence joins TRBV7-9 and TRBJ2-5; D not resolved. Trimming removed 2 bases from V and 0 bases from J, with 7 bases in between. Germline-derived CDR1 and CDR2 are SEHNR and FQNEAQ (reference sequence). The length of the CDR3 is 14 residues. The CDR3 DNA sequence: TGTGCCAGCAGCTTATTTTCCAACCAAGAGACCCAGTACTTC. Translated, it gives CASSLFSNQETQYF. Combining the CDR3 with reference TRBV7-9 and TRBJ2-5 gives the whole variable domain DTGVSQNPRHKITKRGQNVTFRCDPISEHNRLYWYRQTLGQGPEFLTYFQNEAQLEKSRLLSDRFSAERPKGSFSTLEIQRTEQGDSAMYLCASSLFSNQETQYFGPGTRLLVL.

The chain carries TRBV11-2 and TRBJ2-7; 10 positions match TRBD1. The V gene end was trimmed by 5 bases and the J gene end by 2 bases; junction bases not matched to a gene: 6. CDR3 length: 15 amino acids. Germline lookup yields CDR1 SGHAT and CDR2 FQNNGV. The DNA for the CDR3 is TGTGCCAGCAGCCTGTCCGACAGGGGGCCCTACGAGCAGTACTTC. Translated, it gives CASSLSDRGPYEQYF.

This clone came up once. The rearrangement joins TRBV7-2 to TRBJ2-1; 15 positions match TRBD2. Trimming took 2 bases from V and 12 from J; bases not matched to a gene: 5. The germline gives CDR1 SGHTA, CDR2 FQGNSA. The CDR3 extends over 15 amino acids. CDR3 nucleotide sequence: TGTGCCAGCAGCTTACCGGGGACTAGCGGGAGGCGGCAGTTCTTC. It translates to CASSLPGTSGRRQFF.

The genes are TRBV6-5 and TRBJ2-3; D not certain. V lost 6 bases, J lost 2 bases, and 9 bases lay in between. Germline V gene sequence: CDR1 MNHEY, CDR2 SVGAGI. The CDR3 loop spans 13 amino acids. CDR3: CASSFADTDTQYF. The CDR3, as DNA: TGTGCCAGCAGCTTTGCGGACACAGATACGCAGTATTTT.

The gene calls are TRBV6-1 and TRBJ1-5; TRBD1 matches 8 bases. V lost 4 bases, J lost 7 bases, and 6 bases stayed unmatched. Germline assignment: CDR1 MNHNS and CDR2 SASEGT. The CDR3 extends over 14 amino acids. Here the CDR3 reads CASSGSGGVQPQHF. The CDR3 DNA is TGTGCCAGCAGTGGTTCAGGGGGCGTCCAGCCCCAGCATTTT.

The rearrangement uses TRBV18 and TRBJ2-5, with D tentatively TRBD1 (5 bases). The CDR3 extends over 13 amino acids. Germline V CDR1 and CDR2: KGHSH, LQKENI. V lost 4 bases and J 2 bases, leaving 8 bases between the germline ends. The CDR3 spells CASSQGLQETQYF. The CDR3, as DNA: TGTGCCAGCTCACAGGGGCTTCAAGAGACCCAGTACTTC. Using reference TRBV18 and TRBJ2-5 for the parts outside the CDR3, the full variable domain is NAGVMQNPRHLVRRRGQEARLRCSPMKGHSHVYWYRQLPEEGLKFMVYLQKENIIDESGMPKERFSAEFPKEGPSILRIQQVVRGDSAAYFCASSQGLQETQYFGPGTRLLVL.

This sequence joins TRBV19 and TRBJ1-2, with D maybe TRBD1 (5 bases). V was trimmed by 3 bases and J by 4 bases, leaving 18 bases between them. The CDR3 is made up of 16 amino acids. Germline V CDR1 and CDR2: LNHDA, SQIVND (reference sequence). The CDR3 loop is CASSIGARVVAYGYTF. The CDR3 DNA reads as TGTGCCAGTAGTATTGGGGCCAGGGTCGTCGCCTATGGCTACACCTTC.

The V gene is TRBV5-1, the J gene TRBJ1-5; unclear D gene. Germline CDR1 is SGHRS and CDR2 is YFSETQ. This CDR3 is built from 17 residues. Trimming left V 2 bases short and J 0 bases short, with 15 bases between. CDR3 sequence reads: CASSFGATLNSNQPQHF. CDR3 nucleotide sequence: TGCGCCAGCAGCTTCGGTGCGACACTCAATAGCAATCAGCCCCAGCATTTT. The complete variable domain, with remaining parts taken from reference TRBV5-1 and TRBJ1-5, reads KAGVTQTPRYLIKTRGQQVTLSCSPISGHRSVSWYQQTPGQGLQFLFEYFSETQRNKGNFPGRFSGRQFSNSRSEMNVSTLELGDSALYLCASSFGATLNSNQPQHFGDGTRLSIL.